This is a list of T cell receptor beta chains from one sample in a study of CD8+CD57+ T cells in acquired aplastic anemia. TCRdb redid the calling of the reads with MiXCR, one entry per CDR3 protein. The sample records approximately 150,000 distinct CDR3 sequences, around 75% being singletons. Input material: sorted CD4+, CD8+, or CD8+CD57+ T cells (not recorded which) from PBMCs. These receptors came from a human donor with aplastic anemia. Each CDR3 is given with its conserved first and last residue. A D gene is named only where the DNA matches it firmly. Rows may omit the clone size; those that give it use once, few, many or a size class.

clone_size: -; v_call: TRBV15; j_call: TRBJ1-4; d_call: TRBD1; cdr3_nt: TGTGCCACCAGCAGAGAACTGACAGGGGGCGCGGAAAAACTGTTTTTT; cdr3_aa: CATSRELTGGAEKLFF
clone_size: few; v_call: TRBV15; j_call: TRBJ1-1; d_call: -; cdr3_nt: TGTGCCACCAGCAGAGACGTCGGGTATGAAGCTTTCTTT; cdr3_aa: CATSRDVGYEAFF
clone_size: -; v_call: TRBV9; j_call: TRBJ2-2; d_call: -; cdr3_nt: TGTGCCAGCAGCGTAGGGGGTAGCGGAGGCACCGGGGAGCTGTTTTTT; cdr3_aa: CASSVGGSGGTGELFF
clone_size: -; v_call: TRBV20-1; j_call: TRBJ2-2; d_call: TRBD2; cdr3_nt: TGCAGTGCTAGAGAGATAGCGGGGGCGAACACCGGGGAGCTGTTTTTT; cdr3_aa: CSAREIAGANTGELFF
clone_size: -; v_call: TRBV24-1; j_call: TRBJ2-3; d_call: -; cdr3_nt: TGTGCCACCGCCGGACGCACAGATACGCAGTATTTT; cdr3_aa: CATAGRTDTQYF
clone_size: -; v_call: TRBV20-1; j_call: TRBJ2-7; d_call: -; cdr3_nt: TGCAGTGCTGCACAGGGTCGAGACTACGAGCAGTACTTC; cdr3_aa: CSAAQGRDYEQYF
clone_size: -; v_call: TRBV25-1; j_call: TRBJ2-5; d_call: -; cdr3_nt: TGTGCCAGCAGTGCCCAGGGCGATATAGAGACCCAGTACTTC; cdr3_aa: CASSAQGDIETQYF
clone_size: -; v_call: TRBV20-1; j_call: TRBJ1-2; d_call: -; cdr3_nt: TGCAGTGCGGGGGGCGAATTCTATGGCTACACCTTC; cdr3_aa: CSAGGEFYGYTF
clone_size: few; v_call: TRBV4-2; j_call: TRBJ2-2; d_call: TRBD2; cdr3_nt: TGTGCCAGCAGTCTTAGCGGGGGGGAGCTGTTTTTT; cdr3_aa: CASSLSGGELFF
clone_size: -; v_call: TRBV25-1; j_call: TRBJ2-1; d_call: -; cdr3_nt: TGTGCCAGCGAGGGATCGGAGAGCTCCTACAATGAGCAGTTCTTC; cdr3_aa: CASEGSESSYNEQFF
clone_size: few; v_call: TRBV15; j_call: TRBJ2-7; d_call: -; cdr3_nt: TGTGCCACCAGCAGAGATCGGGTGAACTACGAGCAGTACTTC; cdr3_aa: CATSRDRVNYEQYF
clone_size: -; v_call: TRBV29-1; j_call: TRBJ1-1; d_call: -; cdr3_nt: TGCAGCTCGCGACAGCAACCGGGTAGTACTGAAGCTTTCTTT; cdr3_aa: CSSRQQPGSTEAFF
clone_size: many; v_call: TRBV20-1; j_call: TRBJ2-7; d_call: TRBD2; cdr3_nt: TGCAGTGCCCCAGGGTCGGGAGGGCCGGATGAGCAGTACTTC; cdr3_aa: CSAPGSGGPDEQYF
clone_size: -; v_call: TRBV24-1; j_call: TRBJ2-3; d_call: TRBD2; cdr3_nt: TGTGCCACCAGTGTGGTAGCGGGGTCGCGCACAGATACGCAGTATTTT; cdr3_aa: CATSVVAGSRTDTQYF
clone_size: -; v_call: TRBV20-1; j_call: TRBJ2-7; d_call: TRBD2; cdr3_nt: TGCAGTGCGAAGCCCCGACTAGCGGGGGGCTGGGAGCAGTACTTC; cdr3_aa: CSAKPRLAGGWEQYF
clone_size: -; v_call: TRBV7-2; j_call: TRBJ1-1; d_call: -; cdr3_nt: TGTGCCAGCAGCTTCCCCCGGCTCTCATCTTTCTTT; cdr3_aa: CASSFPRLSSFF
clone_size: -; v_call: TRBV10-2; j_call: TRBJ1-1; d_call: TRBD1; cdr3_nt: TGCGCCAGCAGGAGTACAGGGGGAGCTTTCTTT; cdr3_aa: CASRSTGGAFF
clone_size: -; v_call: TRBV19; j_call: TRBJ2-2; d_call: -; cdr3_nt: TGTGCCAGTAGCCTTCATGTTGGGGAGCTGTTTTTT; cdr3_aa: CASSLHVGELFF
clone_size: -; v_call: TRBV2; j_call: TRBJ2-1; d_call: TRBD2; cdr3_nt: TGTGCCAGCAGTGAAGCGCGGAACGGGGGGACCTACAATGAGCAGTTCTTC; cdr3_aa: CASSEARNGGTYNEQFF
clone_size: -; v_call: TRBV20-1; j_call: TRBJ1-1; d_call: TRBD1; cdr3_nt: TGCAGTGCTAGAGAGGGTGACAGGGGAGTACGCACTGAAGCTTTCTTT; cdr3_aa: CSAREGDRGVRTEAFF
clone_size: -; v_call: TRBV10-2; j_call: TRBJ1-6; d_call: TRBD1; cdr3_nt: TGCGCCAGCAGTGAAGGGGGCAGGGTTGCTTCACCCCTCCACTTT; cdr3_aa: CASSEGGRVASPLHF
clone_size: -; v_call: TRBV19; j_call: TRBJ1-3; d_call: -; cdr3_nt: TGTGCCAGTAGTCTCGGCCTCTCTGGAAACACCATATATTTT; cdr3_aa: CASSLGLSGNTIYF
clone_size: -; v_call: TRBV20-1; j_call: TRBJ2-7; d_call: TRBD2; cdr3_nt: TGCAGTGCTCGTACTAGCGGGAGGACCTACGAGCAGTACTTC; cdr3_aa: CSARTSGRTYEQYF
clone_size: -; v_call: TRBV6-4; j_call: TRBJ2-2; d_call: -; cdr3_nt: TGTGCCAGCAGTGACAAGAGAGGGGAGCTGTTTTTT; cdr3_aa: CASSDKRGELFF
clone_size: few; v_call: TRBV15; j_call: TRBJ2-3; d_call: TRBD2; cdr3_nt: TGTGCCACCAGCCCGAGCCGTCCGACTAGCGGTAGCACAGATACGCAGTATTTT; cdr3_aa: CATSPSRPTSGSTDTQYF
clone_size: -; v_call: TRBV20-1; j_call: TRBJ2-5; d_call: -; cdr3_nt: TGCAGTGCGGCAAGGGGCAGCGAGACCCAGTACTTC; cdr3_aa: CSAARGSETQYF
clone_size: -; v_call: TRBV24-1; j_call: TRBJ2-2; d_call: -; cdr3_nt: TGTGCCACCAGTGATTTGCAGAGAACCGGGGAGCTGTTTTTT; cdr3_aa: CATSDLQRTGELFF
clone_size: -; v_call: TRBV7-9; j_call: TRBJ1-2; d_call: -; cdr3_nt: TGTGCCAGCAGCTCGTCGCCAGGTCTAGGCTACACCTTC; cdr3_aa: CASSSSPGLGYTF
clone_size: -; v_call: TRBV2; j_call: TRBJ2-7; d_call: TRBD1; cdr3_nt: TGTGCCAGCCTCCAGGGGGCCCTCTACGAGCAGTACTTC; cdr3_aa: CASLQGALYEQYF
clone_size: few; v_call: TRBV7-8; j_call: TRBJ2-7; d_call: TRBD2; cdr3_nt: TGTGCCAGCAGCTTAATGCGCGGGGGGGCCTTGGGCGGCTCCTACGAGCAGTACTTC; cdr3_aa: CASSLMRGGALGGSYEQYF
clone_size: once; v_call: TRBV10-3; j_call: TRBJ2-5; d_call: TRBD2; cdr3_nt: TGTGCCACCTCAAACGGCGGGGGGGCGGTCCAAGAGACCCAGTACTTC; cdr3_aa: CATSNGGGAVQETQYF
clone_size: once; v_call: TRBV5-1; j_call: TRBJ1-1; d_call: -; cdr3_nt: TGTGCCAGCAGCCCCCCTTCTGCTGAAGCTTTCTTT; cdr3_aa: CASSPPSAEAFF
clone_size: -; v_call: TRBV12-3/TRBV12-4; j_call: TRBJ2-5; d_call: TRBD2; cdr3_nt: TGTGCCAGCAGTCGCGGGGGGGCCGCCCAAGAGACCCAGTACTTC; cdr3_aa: CASSRGGAAQETQYF
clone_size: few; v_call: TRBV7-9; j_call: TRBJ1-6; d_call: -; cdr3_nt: TGTGCCAGCAGCTTAGCGGGCAGGGGTGCTTCACCCCTCCACTTT; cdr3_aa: CASSLAGRGASPLHF
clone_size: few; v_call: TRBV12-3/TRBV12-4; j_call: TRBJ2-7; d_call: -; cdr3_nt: TGTGCCAGCAGTTTAGCGACCTACGAGCAGTACTTC; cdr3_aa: CASSLATYEQYF
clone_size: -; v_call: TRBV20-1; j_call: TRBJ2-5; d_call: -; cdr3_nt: TGCAGTGCTAGAGATGTGAGGTTAGGGGAGAGCCAGTACTTC; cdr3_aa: CSARDVRLGESQYF
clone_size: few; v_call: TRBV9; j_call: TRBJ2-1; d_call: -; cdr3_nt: TGTGCCAGCAGCGTAGCTACTTGGGCAGGGGAACACAATGAGCGGTTCTTC; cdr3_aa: CASSVATWAGEHNERFF
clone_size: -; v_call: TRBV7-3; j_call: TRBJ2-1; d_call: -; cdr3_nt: TGTGCCAGCAGCTTAGTGGCCGCAGCCTACAATGAGCAGTTCTTC; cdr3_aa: CASSLVAAAYNEQFF
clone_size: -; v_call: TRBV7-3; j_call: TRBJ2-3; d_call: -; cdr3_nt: TGTGCCAGCAGCCAAGCGGGCTTCACAGATACGCAGTATTTT; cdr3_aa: CASSQAGFTDTQYF
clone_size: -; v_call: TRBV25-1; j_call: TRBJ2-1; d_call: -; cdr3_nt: TGTGCCAGCAGTCCGCAGGACCTCAATGAGCAGTTCTTC; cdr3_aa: CASSPQDLNEQFF
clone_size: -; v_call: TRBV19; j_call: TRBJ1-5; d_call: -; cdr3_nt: TGTGCCAGTAGTAAGACTGAGTATAGCAATCAGCCCCAGCATTTT; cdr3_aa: CASSKTEYSNQPQHF
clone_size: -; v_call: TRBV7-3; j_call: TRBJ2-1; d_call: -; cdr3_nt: TGTGCCAGCAGCTTAGGTCCGGATACCTACAATGAGCAGTTCTTC; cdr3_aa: CASSLGPDTYNEQFF
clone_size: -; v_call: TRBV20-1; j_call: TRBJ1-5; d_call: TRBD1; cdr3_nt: TGCAGTGCCAGACAGGGAGAATACCAGCCCCAGCATTTT; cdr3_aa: CSARQGEYQPQHF
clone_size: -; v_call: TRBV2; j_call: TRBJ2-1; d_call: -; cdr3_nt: TGTGCCAGCAATCGACAGGCCCAACACGGTGAGCAGTTCTTC; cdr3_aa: CASNRQAQHGEQFF
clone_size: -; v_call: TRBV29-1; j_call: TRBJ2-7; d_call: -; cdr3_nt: TGCAGCGCTGCTCGGCAGCAAGGGGTTGGGGAGCAGTACTTC; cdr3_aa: CSAARQQGVGEQYF
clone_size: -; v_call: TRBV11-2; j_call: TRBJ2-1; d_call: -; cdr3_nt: TGTGCCAGCAGCAATACCCGAGGGGACAATGAGCAGTTCTTC; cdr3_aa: CASSNTRGDNEQFF
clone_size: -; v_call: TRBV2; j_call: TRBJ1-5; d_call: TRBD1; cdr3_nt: TGTGCCAGCGTCATGTCAGGGGGGAATCAGCCCCAGCATTTT; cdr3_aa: CASVMSGGNQPQHF
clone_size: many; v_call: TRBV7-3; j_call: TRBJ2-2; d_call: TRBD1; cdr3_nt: TGTGCCAGCAGCTTGACAGGGGCCCGCGGATCCGGGGAGCTGTTTTTT; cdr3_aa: CASSLTGARGSGELFF
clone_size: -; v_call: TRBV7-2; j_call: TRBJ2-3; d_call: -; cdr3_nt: TGTGCCAGCAGCTTAGTACCGGGACTTGATACGCAGTATTTT; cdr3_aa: CASSLVPGLDTQYF
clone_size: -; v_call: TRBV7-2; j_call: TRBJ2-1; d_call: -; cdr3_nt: TGTGCCAGCAGCTTATCTCCCCAAAGCTCCTACAATGAGCAGTTCTTC; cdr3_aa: CASSLSPQSSYNEQFF
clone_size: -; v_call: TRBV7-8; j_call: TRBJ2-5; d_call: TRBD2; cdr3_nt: TGTGCCAGCAGCCTTGATGAACTAGCGGGGGGGCAGACCCAGTACTTC; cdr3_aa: CASSLDELAGGQTQYF
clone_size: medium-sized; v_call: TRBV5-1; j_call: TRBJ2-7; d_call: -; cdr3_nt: TGCGCCAGCTCCTGGGACGGCAAGCCCTACGAGCAGTACTTC; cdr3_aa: CASSWDGKPYEQYF
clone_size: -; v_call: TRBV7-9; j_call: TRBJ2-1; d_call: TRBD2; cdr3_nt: TGTGCCAGCAGCCAAGGTCCTAGCGGGGGGGCCGATGAGCAGTTCTTC; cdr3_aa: CASSQGPSGGADEQFF
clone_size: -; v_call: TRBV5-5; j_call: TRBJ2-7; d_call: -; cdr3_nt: TGTGCCAGCAGCTTGGCACAGACCTACGAGCAGTACTTC; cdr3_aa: CASSLAQTYEQYF
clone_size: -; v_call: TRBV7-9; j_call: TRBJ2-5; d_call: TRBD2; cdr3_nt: TGTGCCAGCAGCCCACGGGGAGGGGCAGAGACCCAGTACTTC; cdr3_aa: CASSPRGGAETQYF
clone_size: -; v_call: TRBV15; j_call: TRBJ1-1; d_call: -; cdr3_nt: TGTGCCACCAGCAGAGCGGGGACGAACACTGAAGCTTTCTTT; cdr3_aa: CATSRAGTNTEAFF
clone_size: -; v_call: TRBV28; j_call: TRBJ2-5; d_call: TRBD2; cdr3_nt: TGTGCCAGCAGTTTACTGGGAAGCGGGGCTCAAGAGACCCAGTACTTC; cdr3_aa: CASSLLGSGAQETQYF
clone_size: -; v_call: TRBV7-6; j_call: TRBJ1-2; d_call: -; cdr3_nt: TGTGCCAGCAGCTTAGCCGCCGGGAGCCCCGTCCCCAACTATGGCTACACCTTC; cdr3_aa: CASSLAAGSPVPNYGYTF
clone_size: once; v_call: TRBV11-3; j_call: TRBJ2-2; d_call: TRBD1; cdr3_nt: TGTGCCAGCAGCTTAGGAGGGACAGCCGGGGAGCTGTTTTTT; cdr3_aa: CASSLGGTAGELFF